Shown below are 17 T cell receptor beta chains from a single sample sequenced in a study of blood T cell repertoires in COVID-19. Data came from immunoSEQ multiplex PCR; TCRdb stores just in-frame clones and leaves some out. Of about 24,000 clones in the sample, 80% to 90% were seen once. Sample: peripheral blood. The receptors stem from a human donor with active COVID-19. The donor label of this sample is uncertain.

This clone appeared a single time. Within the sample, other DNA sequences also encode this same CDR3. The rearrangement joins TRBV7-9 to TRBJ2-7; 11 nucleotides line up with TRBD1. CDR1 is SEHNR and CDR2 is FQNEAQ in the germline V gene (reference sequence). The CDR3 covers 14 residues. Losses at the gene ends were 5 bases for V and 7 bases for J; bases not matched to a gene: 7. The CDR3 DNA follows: TGTGCCAGCAGCCCCGGACAGGGGGCGGGGGAGCAGTACTTC. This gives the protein CASSPGQGAGEQYF. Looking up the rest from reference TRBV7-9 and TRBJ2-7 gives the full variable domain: DTGVSQNPRHKITKRGQNVTFRCDPISEHNRLYWYRQTLGQGPEFLTYFQNEAQLEKSRLLSDRFSAERPKGSFSTLEIQRTEQGDSAMYLCASSPGQGAGEQYFGPGTRLTVT.

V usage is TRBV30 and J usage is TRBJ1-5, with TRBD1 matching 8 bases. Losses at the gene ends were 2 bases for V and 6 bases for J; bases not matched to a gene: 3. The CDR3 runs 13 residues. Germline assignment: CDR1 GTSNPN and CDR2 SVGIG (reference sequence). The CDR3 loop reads CAWSRTGSQPQHF. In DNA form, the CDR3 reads TGTGCCTGGAGTAGGACAGGGAGTCAGCCCCAGCATTTT.

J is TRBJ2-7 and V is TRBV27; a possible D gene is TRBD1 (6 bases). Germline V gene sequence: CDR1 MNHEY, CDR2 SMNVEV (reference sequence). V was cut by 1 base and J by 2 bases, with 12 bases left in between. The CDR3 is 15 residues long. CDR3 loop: CASSLYGGDAYEQYF. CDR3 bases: TGTGCCAGCAGTTTATATGGGGGCGACGCCTACGAGCAGTACTTC.

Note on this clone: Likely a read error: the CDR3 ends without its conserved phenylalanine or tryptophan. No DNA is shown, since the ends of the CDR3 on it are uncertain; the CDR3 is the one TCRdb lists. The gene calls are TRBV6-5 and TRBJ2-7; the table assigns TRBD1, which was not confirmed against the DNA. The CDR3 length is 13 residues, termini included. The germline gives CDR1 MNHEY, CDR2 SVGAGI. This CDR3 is CASREQNGTPFTL.

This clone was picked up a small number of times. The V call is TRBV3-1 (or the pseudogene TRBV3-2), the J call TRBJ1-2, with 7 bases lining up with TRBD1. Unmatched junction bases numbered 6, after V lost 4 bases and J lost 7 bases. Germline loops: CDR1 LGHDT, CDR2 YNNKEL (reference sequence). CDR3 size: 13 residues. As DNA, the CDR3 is TGTGCCAGCAGCCGTGAGAGGGGGCTTGGCTACACCTTC. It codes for CASSRERGLGYTF.

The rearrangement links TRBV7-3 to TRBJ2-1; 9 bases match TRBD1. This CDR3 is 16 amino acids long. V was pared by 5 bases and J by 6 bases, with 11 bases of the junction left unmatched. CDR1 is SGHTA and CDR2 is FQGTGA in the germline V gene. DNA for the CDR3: TGTGCCAGCAGCCTCCCCGGGACAGGGCCGGCCAATGAGCAGTTCTTC. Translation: CASSLPGTGPANEQFF.

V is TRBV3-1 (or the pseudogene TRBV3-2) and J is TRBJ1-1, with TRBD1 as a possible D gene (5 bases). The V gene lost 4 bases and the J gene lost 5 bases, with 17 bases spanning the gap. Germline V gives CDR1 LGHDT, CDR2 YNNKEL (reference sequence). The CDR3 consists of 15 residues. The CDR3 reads CASSPETAGGTEAFF. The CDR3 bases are TGTGCCAGCAGCCCCGAGACAGCGGGGGGAACTGAAGCTTTCTTT.

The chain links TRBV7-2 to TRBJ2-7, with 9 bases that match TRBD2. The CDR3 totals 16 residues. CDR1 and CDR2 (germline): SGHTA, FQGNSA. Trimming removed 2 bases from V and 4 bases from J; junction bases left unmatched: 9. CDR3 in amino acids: CASSLRGLAGVYEQYF. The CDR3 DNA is TGTGCCAGCAGCTTAAGGGGGTTAGCGGGAGTATACGAGCAGTACTTC.

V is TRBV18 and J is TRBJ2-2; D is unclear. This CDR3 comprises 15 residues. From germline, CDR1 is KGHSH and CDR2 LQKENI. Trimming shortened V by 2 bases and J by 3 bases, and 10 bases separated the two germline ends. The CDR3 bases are TGTGCCAGCTCACCAACAGCCGTGTACACCGGGGAGCTGTTTTTT. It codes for CASSPTAVYTGELFF. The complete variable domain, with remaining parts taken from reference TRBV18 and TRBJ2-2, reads NAGVMQNPRHLVRRRGQEARLRCSPMKGHSHVYWYRQLPEEGLKFMVYLQKENIIDESGMPKERFSAEFPKEGPSILRIQQVVRGDSAAYFCASSPTAVYTGELFFGEGSRLTVL.

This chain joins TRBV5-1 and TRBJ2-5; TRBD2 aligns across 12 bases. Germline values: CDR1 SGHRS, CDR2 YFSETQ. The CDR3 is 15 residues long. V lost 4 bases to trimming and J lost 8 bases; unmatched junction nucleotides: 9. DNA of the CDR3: TGCGCCAGCAGCAAGACTAGCGGGGGCCACCCCACCCAGTACTTC. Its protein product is CASSKTSGGHPTQYF. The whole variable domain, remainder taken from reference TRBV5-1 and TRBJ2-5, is KAGVTQTPRYLIKTRGQQVTLSCSPISGHRSVSWYQQTPGQGLQFLFEYFSETQRNKGNFPGRFSGRQFSNSRSEMNVSTLELGDSALYLCASSKTSGGHPTQYFGPGTRLLVL.

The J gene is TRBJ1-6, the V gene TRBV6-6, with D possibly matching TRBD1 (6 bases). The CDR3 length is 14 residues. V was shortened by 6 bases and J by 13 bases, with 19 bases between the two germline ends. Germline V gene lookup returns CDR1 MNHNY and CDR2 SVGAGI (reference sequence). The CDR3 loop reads CASSLLGTQMPLHF. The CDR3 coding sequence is TGTGCCAGCAGCCTCCTAGGGACACAAATGCCCCTCCACTTT.

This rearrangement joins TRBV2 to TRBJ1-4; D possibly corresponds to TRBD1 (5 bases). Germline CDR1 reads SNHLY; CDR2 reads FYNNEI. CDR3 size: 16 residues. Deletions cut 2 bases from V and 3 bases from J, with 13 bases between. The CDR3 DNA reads TGTGCCAGCAGTGAATCTCCGGGACTGTCTAATGAAAAACTGTTTTTT. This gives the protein CASSESPGLSNEKLFF.

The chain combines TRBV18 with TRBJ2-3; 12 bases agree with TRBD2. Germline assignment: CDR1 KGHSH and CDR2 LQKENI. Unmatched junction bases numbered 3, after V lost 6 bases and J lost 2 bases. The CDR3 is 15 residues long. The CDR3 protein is CASSGLAGTTDTQYF. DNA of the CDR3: TGTGCCAGCTCTGGACTAGCGGGGACCACAGATACGCAGTATTTT.

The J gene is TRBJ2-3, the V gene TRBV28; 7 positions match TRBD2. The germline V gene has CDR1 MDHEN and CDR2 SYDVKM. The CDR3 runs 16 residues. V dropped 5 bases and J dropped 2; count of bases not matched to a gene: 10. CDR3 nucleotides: TGTGCCAGCAGTAAGACTAGCATTCTCCCCACAGATACGCAGTATTTT. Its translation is CASSKTSILPTDTQYF.

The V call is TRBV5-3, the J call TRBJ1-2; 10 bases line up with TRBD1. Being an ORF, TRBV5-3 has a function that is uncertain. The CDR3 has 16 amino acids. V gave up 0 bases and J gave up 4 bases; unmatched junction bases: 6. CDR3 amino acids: CARSLGGQGSGYGYTF. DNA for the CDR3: TGTGCCAGAAGCTTGGGGGGACAGGGGAGCGGCTATGGCTACACCTTC.

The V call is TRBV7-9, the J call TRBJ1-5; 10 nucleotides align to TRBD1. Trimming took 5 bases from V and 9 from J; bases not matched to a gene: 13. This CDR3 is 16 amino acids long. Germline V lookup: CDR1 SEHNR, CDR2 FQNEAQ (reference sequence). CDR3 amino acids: CASSTRWDRGLRPQHF. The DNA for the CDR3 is TGTGCCAGCAGCACAAGATGGGACAGGGGCCTGCGGCCCCAGCATTTT. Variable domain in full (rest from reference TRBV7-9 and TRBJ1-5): DTGVSQNPRHKITKRGQNVTFRCDPISEHNRLYWYRQTLGQGPEFLTYFQNEAQLEKSRLLSDRFSAERPKGSFSTLEIQRTEQGDSAMYLCASSTRWDRGLRPQHFGDGTRLSIL.

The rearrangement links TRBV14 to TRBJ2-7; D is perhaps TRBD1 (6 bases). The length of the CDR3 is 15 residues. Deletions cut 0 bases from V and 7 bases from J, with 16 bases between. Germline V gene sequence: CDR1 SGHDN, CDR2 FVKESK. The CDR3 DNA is TGTGCCAGCAGCCAAGAAAGAGCATCGCAGGGGGAGCAGTACTTC. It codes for CASSQERASQGEQYF.